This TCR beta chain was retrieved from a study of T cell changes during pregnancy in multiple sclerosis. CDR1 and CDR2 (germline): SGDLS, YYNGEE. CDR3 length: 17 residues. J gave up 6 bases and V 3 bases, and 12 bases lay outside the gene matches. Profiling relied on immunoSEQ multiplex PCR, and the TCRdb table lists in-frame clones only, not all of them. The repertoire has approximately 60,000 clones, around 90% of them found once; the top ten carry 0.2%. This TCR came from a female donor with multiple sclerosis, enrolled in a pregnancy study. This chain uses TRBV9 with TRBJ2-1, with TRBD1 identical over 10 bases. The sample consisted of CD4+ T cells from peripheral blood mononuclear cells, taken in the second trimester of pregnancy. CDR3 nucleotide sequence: TGTGCCAGCAGCGCAATACTCGGGACAGGGGTCGGCAATGAGCAGTTCTTC. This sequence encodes CASSAILGTGVGNEQFF.